This paragraph reports one TCR beta chain. Antigen unknown. V lost 0 bases and J lost 0, with 13 bases in between. Germline V gene lookup returns CDR1 SGHRS and CDR2 YFSETQ. The CDR3 spans 16 residues. Primed by a sample-barcoded 5' primer and a J-beta primer mix, a second PCR proceeded for 7 to 11 cycles. One entry per CDR3 protein results from TCRdb running MiXCR on the 5' RACE reads. The table includes about 640,000 distinct CDR3 sequences, under 65% detected once. The data were taken from a study of blood T cells in healthy people across ages. Overall study results and limits: The study found more naive CD4+ cells and higher diversity in long-lived than aged donors.

The source material was blood. The sequence derives from a man aged 60 to 69 in good health. The gene calls are TRBV5-1 and TRBJ2-7; a possible D gene is TRBD1 (6 bases). The CDR3 coding sequence is TGCGCCAGCAGCTTGGCTCCAGGGGTCGGCTCCTACGAGCAGTACTTC. This codes for CASSLAPGVGSYEQYF.